The 20 T cell receptor beta chains presented below share a single source sample, sequenced in a study of the immune and genomic landscape of osteosarcoma. Clones were sequenced by immunoSEQ multiplex PCR, and TCRdb holds only the in-frame ones, with some missing. The data contain roughly 9,800 clones, around 71% of them seen just once; the ten biggest clones take up roughly 18%. The post-treatment osteosarcoma tumors were primary, local recurrence or metastasis specimens from poor-prognosis patients. The specimen was osteosarcoma tumor tissue from the lung. These receptors originate from a human donor with osteosarcoma.

The chain combines TRBV27 with TRBJ2-1; 12 bases agree with TRBD2. The CDR3 covers 16 residues. Unmatched junction bases numbered 9, after V lost 5 bases and J lost 7 bases. Germline V gene sequence: CDR1 MNHEY, CDR2 SMNVEV (reference sequence). The CDR3 sequence: CASSPPSGRARNEQFF. The CDR3 nucleotides read TGTGCCAGCAGTCCACCTAGCGGGAGGGCCAGGAATGAGCAGTTCTTC.

By sample share, this clone is medium-sized. This specimen includes other DNA sequences encoding the same CDR3. V gene TRBV5-6 combines with J gene TRBJ2-5, with D perhaps TRBD2 (6 bases). The CDR3 totals 14 residues. V dropped 2 bases and J dropped 6 bases, with 14 bases sitting between them. CDR1 and CDR2 from the germline V gene are SGHDT and YYEEEE. The CDR3 nucleotides read TGTGCCAGCAGCTTATCTGCGGGACGGAAGACCCAGTACTTC. This encodes CASSLSAGRKTQYF.

CDR3 sequence: CSVEDFVRNTEAFF. The DNA of the CDR3 is TGCAGCGTTGAAGATTTCGTACGTAACACTGAAGCTTTCTTT. The chain joins TRBV29-1 to TRBJ1-1; D is undetermined. Germline loops: CDR1 SQVTM, CDR2 ANQGSEA. The CDR3 runs 14 residues. Trimming removed 0 bases from V and 2 bases from J, with 10 bases in between.

The sample holds one count of this clone. This chain connects TRBV11-3 to TRBJ2-3; 9 bases map to TRBD2. CDR1 is SGHNT and CDR2 is YENEEA in the germline V gene. The CDR3 has 15 amino acids. V shed 5 bases and J 1 base; nucleotides not matched to a gene: 4. This chain's CDR3 is CASSTIAGGTDTQYF. CDR3 in DNA: TGTGCCAGCAGCACCATAGCGGGGGGCACAGATACGCAGTATTTT.

The J gene is TRBJ1-2, the V gene TRBV5-1; a weak D match, TRBD1 (5 bases). CDR3 length equals 17 residues. Germline V lookup: CDR1 SGHRS, CDR2 YFSETQ. V was cut by 1 base and J by 0 bases, with 16 bases left in between. CDR3 residues: CASSLFVPGPPNYGYTF. The CDR3 bases are TGCGCCAGCAGCTTGTTCGTTCCAGGGCCCCCTAACTATGGCTACACCTTC. The complete variable domain, with remaining parts taken from reference TRBV5-1 and TRBJ1-2, reads KAGVTQTPRYLIKTRGQQVTLSCSPISGHRSVSWYQQTPGQGLQFLFEYFSETQRNKGNFPGRFSGRQFSNSRSEMNVSTLELGDSALYLCASSLFVPGPPNYGYTFGSGTRLTVV.

The rearrangement links TRBV14 to TRBJ1-6; no firm D call. Trimming removed 4 bases from V and 7 bases from J, with 14 bases in between. This CDR3 region has 15 residues. Looked up from germline, CDR1 is SGHDN and CDR2 is FVKESK. The DNA of the CDR3 is TGTGCCAGCAGCCCCTATCAAGGGCCAAATTCACCCCTCCACTTT. Residues: CASSPYQGPNSPLHF.

This clone has more than one count but fewer than ten. CDR3 amino acids: CASSSGTTDTQYF. The CDR3 nucleotides read TGTGCCAGCAGTTCCGGGACTACAGATACGCAGTATTTT. This chain joins TRBV2 and TRBJ2-3; D perhaps matches TRBD2 (6 bases). The germline V and J ends were trimmed by 5 bases and 3 bases, with 9 bases remaining between them. This CDR3 region has 13 residues. Germline V CDR1 and CDR2: SNHLY, FYNNEI. Full variable domain (outside the CDR3, taken from reference TRBV2 and TRBJ2-3): EPEVTQTPSHQVTQMGQEVILRCVPISNHLYFYWYRQILGQKVEFLVSFYNNEISEKSEIFDDQFSVERPDGSNFTLKIRSTKLEDSAMYFCASSSGTTDTQYFGPGTRLTVL.

This clone was observed once. J is TRBJ1-2 and V is TRBV19; D is unclear. V lost 5 bases to trimming and J lost 8 bases, with 9 bases between them. Germline CDR1 and CDR2: LNHDA and SQIVND (reference sequence). This CDR3 spans 11 amino acids. The CDR3, as DNA: TGTGCCAGTAGTGGCGGCGGAGGCTACACCTTC. Its protein is CASSGGGGYTF.

By proportion, this clone is medium-sized. The chain is built from TRBV5-6 and TRBJ2-2; D unclear. Per germline, CDR1 SGHDT and CDR2 YYEEEE. With 2 bases removed from V and 8 bases from J, the gap between germline ends came to 19 bases. The length of the CDR3 is 16 residues. The CDR3 region has the DNA TGTGCCAGCAGCTTCCTGAGTGGCGGTAAAACGGGGGAGCTGTTTTTT. Amino acid sequence: CASSFLSGGKTGELFF.

The chain couples TRBV12-1 to TRBJ2-1; the table's D call TRBD2 went unverified against the DNA. TRBV12-1 counts as a pseudogene. This CDR3 region has 15 residues. CDR3 in amino acids: CASSLSSSGYNEQFF. The CDR3 DNA reads as TGTGCCAGCAGCTTGAGTTCTAGCGGGTACAATGAGCAGTTCTTC.

By share, this clone counts as medium-sized. J is TRBJ2-1 and V is TRBV29-1, with TRBD2 matching over 11 bases. The V gene end was trimmed by 7 bases and the J gene end by 5 bases; junction bases not matched to a gene: 4. This CDR3 region has 13 residues. The germline V gene encodes CDR1 SQVTM and CDR2 ANQGSEA. CDR3 loop: CSAGTSGHNEQFF. CDR3 bases: TGCAGCGCGGGGACTAGCGGCCACAATGAGCAGTTCTTC.

This clone came up once. The rearrangement links TRBV7-9 to TRBJ2-3, with a tentative D call TRBD2 (6 bases). This CDR3 has 16 residues. The germline V gene has CDR1 SEHNR and CDR2 FQNEAQ (reference sequence). The V and J ends lost 5 bases and 0 bases respectively, with 15 bases between them. CDR3 sequence (DNA): TGTGCCAGCAGCCGATCGGACTACGCGAGCACAGATACGCAGTATTTT. Translated: CASSRSDYASTDTQYF.

The chain joins TRBV29-1 to TRBJ2-3; 7 bases match TRBD1. The germline V gene has CDR1 SQVTM and CDR2 ANQGSEA. V was clipped by 6 bases and J by 1 base; unmatched bases: 4. The CDR3 covers 13 residues. CDR3 in DNA: TGCAGCGTCCGACAGGGAGGCACAGATACGCAGTATTTT. It is translated as CSVRQGGTDTQYF.

V and J are TRBV6-6 and TRBJ1-2; weak D call: TRBD1 (5 bases). The CDR3 loop spans 14 amino acids. In germline, CDR1 is MNHNY, CDR2 SVGAGI (reference sequence). Trimming removed 5 bases from V and 3 bases from J, with 13 bases in between. CDR3 region: CASSPRTSDYGYTF. In nucleotides, the CDR3 is TGTGCCAGCAGTCCGCGGACAAGCGACTATGGCTACACCTTC.

The chain uses TRBV9 and TRBJ2-3; no clear D. The germline CDR1 and CDR2 sequences are SGDLS and YYNGEE. The CDR3 contains 14 residues. Trimming pared 3 bases from V and 2 bases from J, leaving 10 bases between. In nucleotides, the CDR3 is TGTGCCAGCAGCGCAGGACCACTCACAGATACGCAGTATTTT. Its translation: CASSAGPLTDTQYF.

J is TRBJ2-5 and V is TRBV19; no clear D. The CDR3 sequence is 15 residues long. Between the trimmed V and J ends, which lost 1 base and 5 bases, there was a span of 14 bases. Germline V lookup: CDR1 LNHDA, CDR2 SQIVND (reference sequence). The CDR3 sequence: CASSIGTALGETQYF. The CDR3 region has the DNA TGTGCCAGTAGTATAGGAACAGCCCTCGGGGAGACCCAGTACTTC.

The V and J genes are TRBV6-5 and TRBJ1-2, with D possibly being TRBD1 (5 bases). V shed 0 bases and J shed 7 bases, with 18 bases lying between them. CDR3 length equals 16 residues. Germline lookup yields CDR1 MNHEY and CDR2 SVGAGI. CDR3 loop: CASSYSTGAGPTGYTF. The CDR3 DNA sequence: TGTGCCAGCAGTTACTCGACTGGGGCAGGACCGACTGGCTACACCTTC.

This clone was counted a few times. The V gene is TRBV5-4, the J gene TRBJ1-2; TRBD1 is a possible D gene (5 bases). The CDR3 has 14 residues. V gave up 4 bases and J gave up 0 bases, with 10 bases separating them. The germline gives CDR1 SGHNT, CDR2 YYREEE (reference sequence). CDR3 sequence (DNA): TGTGCCAGCAGCCCGACAGATTCTAACTATGGCTACACCTTC. Translation: CASSPTDSNYGYTF. Filled out from reference TRBV5-4 and TRBJ1-2, the complete variable domain reads ETGVTQSPTHLIKTRGQQVTLRCSSQSGHNTVSWYQQALGQGPQFIFQYYREEENGRGNFPPRFSGLQFPNYSSELNVNALELDDSALYLCASSPTDSNYGYTFGSGTRLTVV.

As DNA, the CDR3 is TGTGCCAGCAGCTTGGTTATGGGGGGCGCAGATACGCAGTATTTT. Translation gives CASSLVMGGADTQYF. The gene calls are TRBV5-5 and TRBJ2-3; the D gene could be TRBD1 or TRBD2 (6 bases each). The CDR3 runs to 15 residues. The V end was cut by 0 bases, the J end by 4 bases, with 12 bases between. CDR1 SGHKS and CDR2 YYEKEE come from the germline V gene (reference sequence).

The J gene is TRBJ2-7, the V gene TRBV7-8; no reliable D call. V was pared by 10 bases and J by 0 bases, with 16 bases between. Germline lookup yields CDR1 SGHVS and CDR2 FQNEAQ. The CDR3 contains 14 residues. CDR3 DNA sequence: TGTGCCACTTCTTGGGGTCCCAGCTCCTACGAGCAGTACTTC. Its protein is CATSWGPSSYEQYF.